The rows below give T cell receptor beta chains drawn from one sample of a study of blood T cells in healthy people across ages. TCRdb fed the 5' RACE reads into MiXCR, producing one record per CDR3 protein. This sample yields 710,000 or so distinct CDR3 sequences, of which 20% to 25% are seen a single time; about 22% belongs to the top ten. The specimen was blood. The receptors here all came from a man in his sixties or seventies in good health. The CDR3 runs from the conserved cysteine through the conserved F or W. D genes are given only for firm matches. Clone sizes are given selectively: once, few, many, or a class where the clone is expanded.

v_call	d_call	clone_size	j_call	cdr3_aa	cdr3_nt
TRBV27	.	many	TRBJ2-3	CASSLQGRTDTQYF	TGTGCCAGCAGTTTGCAAGGGCGCACAGATACGCAGTATTTT
TRBV12-3/TRBV12-4	TRBD1	few	TRBJ1-1	CASSQQGVLNTEAFF	TGTGCCAGCAGCCAACAGGGGGTTCTAAACACTGAAGCTTTCTTT
TRBV12-3/TRBV12-4	.	few	TRBJ1-5	CASAGNQPQHF	TGTGCCAGCGCAGGAAATCAGCCCCAGCATTTT
TRBV20-1	TRBD1	.	TRBJ1-2	CSADHDRAEGAGGYTF	TGCAGTGCTGACCACGACAGGGCCGAAGGGGCGGGTGGCTACACCTTC
TRBV3-1	.	.	TRBJ2-3	CASSQAAGDTQYF	TGTGCCAGCAGCCAAGCGGCGGGGGATACGCAGTATTTT
TRBV13	TRBD2	few	TRBJ2-5	CASSGLRGGEETQYF	TGTGCCAGCAGCGGCCTGCGGGGGGGCGAAGAGACCCAGTACTTC
TRBV6-2/TRBV6-3	TRBD1	.	TRBJ1-5	CASSSPGQGTWPQHF	TGTGCCAGCAGTTCCCCGGGACAGGGGACTTGGCCCCAGCATTTT
TRBV5-5	TRBD1	.	TRBJ1-4	CASSPETGTGEKLFF	TGTGCCAGCAGCCCGGAGACAGGGACTGGTGAAAAACTGTTTTTT
TRBV7-2	.	.	TRBJ1-4	CASSGGGGNEKLFF	TGTGCCAGCAGCGGCGGGGGAGGGAATGAAAAACTGTTTTTT
TRBV12-3/TRBV12-4	TRBD1	few	TRBJ1-1	CASSDPPGQTNTEAFF	TGTGCCAGCAGTGACCCCCCGGGACAGACGAACACTGAAGCTTTCTTT
TRBV6-5	.	.	TRBJ2-5	CASSYSITGRQETQYF	TGTGCCAGCAGTTACAGTATTACAGGGAGACAAGAGACCCAGTACTTC
TRBV15	.	few	TRBJ2-3	CATSRARLRTDTQYF	TGTGCCACCAGCAGGGCTAGACTACGCACAGATACGCAGTATTTT
TRBV5-1	.	.	TRBJ2-3	CASSLSWGFTDTQYF	TGCGCCAGCAGCTTGTCCTGGGGCTTCACAGATACGCAGTATTTT
TRBV11-3	.	.	TRBJ2-5	CASSFWAGETQYF	TGTGCCAGCAGCTTCTGGGCAGGGGAGACCCAGTACTTC
TRBV12-3/TRBV12-4	.	few	TRBJ2-3	CASSSDWGISTDTQYF	TGTGCCAGCAGTTCCGACTGGGGCATCTCTACAGATACGCAGTATTTT
TRBV4-2	TRBD1	few	TRBJ2-1	CASSQAGTGADNEQFF	TGTGCCAGCAGCCAAGCCGGGACAGGGGCAGACAATGAGCAGTTCTTC
TRBV18	TRBD2	.	TRBJ2-5	CASSPPHGGDKTQYF	TGTGCCAGCTCACCACCTCACGGGGGGGACAAGACCCAGTACTTC
TRBV7-2	.	.	TRBJ2-3	CASSNTGTDTQYF	TGTGCCAGCAGTAACACAGGGACAGATACGCAGTATTTT
TRBV30	.	few	TRBJ1-2	CAWSVSGYGYTF	TGTGCCTGGAGTGTATCAGGCTATGGCTACACCTTC
TRBV18	.	.	TRBJ2-7	CASSPPRGKGIYEQYF	TGTGCCAGCTCACCGCCCCGGGGGAAAGGGATCTACGAGCAGTACTTC
TRBV12-3/TRBV12-4	.	.	TRBJ2-3	CASSLNAPTQYF	TGTGCCAGCAGTTTAAATGCCCCTACGCAGTATTTT
TRBV7-2	.	.	TRBJ1-4	CASSAGGAGQENEKLFF	TGTGCCAGCAGCGCCGGCGGGGCAGGCCAAGAAAATGAAAAACTGTTTTTT
TRBV29-1	TRBD2	.	TRBJ2-3	CSVEGPSGSTDTQYF	TGCAGCGTTGAAGGCCCTAGCGGGAGCACAGATACGCAGTATTTT
TRBV3-1	.	.	TRBJ2-1	CASSRVASSSYNEQFF	TGTGCCAGCAGTCGAGTAGCGTCTAGCTCCTACAATGAGCAGTTCTTC
TRBV11-3	TRBD1	.	TRBJ1-1	CASSLEGEGAGTEAFF	TGTGCCAGCAGCTTAGAAGGTGAGGGGGCCGGAACTGAAGCTTTCTTT
TRBV29-1	TRBD2	.	TRBJ2-1	CSVEGPSGISSYNEQFF	TGCAGCGTTGAAGGCCCTAGCGGGATAAGCTCCTACAATGAGCAGTTCTTC
TRBV6-5	.	.	TRBJ1-1	CASSYYGRRHMNTEAFF	TGTGCCAGCAGTTACTACGGACGGAGACACATGAACACTGAAGCTTTCTTT
TRBV20-1	.	few	TRBJ1-3	CSARDPWESGNTIYF	TGCAGTGCTAGAGATCCATGGGAATCTGGAAACACCATATATTTT
TRBV15	.	.	TRBJ1-1	CATSRDGVVTEAFF	TGTGCCACCAGCAGAGATGGGGTGGTCACTGAAGCTTTCTTT
TRBV14	.	few	TRBJ1-2	CASSQVRESYTF	TGTGCCAGCAGCCAAGTTCGGGAAAGCTACACCTTC
TRBV20-1	.	few	TRBJ2-1	CSARDLSGRYNEQFF	TGCAGTGCTAGAGATCTCAGCGGCCGCTACAATGAGCAGTTCTTC
TRBV5-1	.	few	TRBJ1-1	CASSLGKGTEAFF	TGCGCCAGCAGCTTAGGAAAGGGTACTGAAGCTTTCTTT
TRBV30	.	few	TRBJ2-5	CAWSGQETQYF	TGTGCCTGGAGTGGACAAGAGACCCAGTACTTC
TRBV29-1	TRBD2	.	TRBJ2-5	CSVVPSGGYQETQYF	TGCAGCGTTGTCCCTAGCGGGGGCTACCAAGAGACCCAGTACTTC
TRBV7-9	.	.	TRBJ2-1	CASSLSDSLKFF	TGTGCCAGCAGCTTATCGGACTCCCTCAAGTTCTTC
TRBV5-5	TRBD1	many	TRBJ2-7	CASSLGDSVSYEQYF	TGTGCCAGCAGCTTGGGGGACAGCGTTTCCTACGAGCAGTACTTC
TRBV11-2	.	.	TRBJ1-2	CASTRLGTNYDYTF	TGTGCCAGCACCAGACTAGGGACTAACTATGACTACACCTTC
TRBV20-1	TRBD2	.	TRBJ2-3	CSAREPGLVASGTQYF	TGCAGTGCTAGAGAACCGGGACTAGTGGCGAGCGGTACGCAGTATTTT
TRBV7-9	TRBD2	.	TRBJ2-1	CASSLGSSGRYYLEEQFF	TGTGCCAGCAGCTTAGGGTCTAGCGGGAGGTACTACCTAGAGGAGCAGTTCTTC
TRBV5-1	.	.	TRBJ2-3	CASSLWGQETTDTQYF	TGCGCCAGCAGCTTGTGGGGACAAGAAACCACAGATACGCAGTATTTT
TRBV7-7	.	.	TRBJ2-3	CASSTGGTGTDTQYF	TGTGCCAGCAGCACAGGAGGGACGGGAACAGATACGCAGTATTTT
TRBV28	TRBD1	.	TRBJ2-3	CASSLTGGMDYQRSDTQYF	TGTGCCAGCAGTTTGACAGGGGGCATGGACTACCAGCGAAGTGATACGCAGTATTTT
TRBV6-5	TRBD1	few	TRBJ1-1	CASSYSGGTGTNTEAFF	TGTGCCAGCAGTTACTCGGGAGGGACAGGGACGAACACTGAAGCTTTCTTT
TRBV28	TRBD2	.	TRBJ2-5	CASSRPGLAGGQETQYF	TGTGCCAGCAGTCGCCCGGGACTAGCGGGGGGACAAGAGACCCAGTACTTC
TRBV5-1	.	.	TRBJ1-4	CASSERTVATNEKLFF	TGCGCCAGCAGCGAAAGGACGGTCGCAACTAATGAAAAACTGTTTTTT
TRBV6-2/TRBV6-3	TRBD2	few	TRBJ2-5	CASSYGASGGQETQYF	TGTGCCAGCAGTTACGGGGCTAGCGGGGGGCAAGAGACCCAGTACTTC
TRBV20-1	.	.	TRBJ1-4	CSASGNRATNEKLFF	TGCAGTGCTAGCGGTAACCGAGCAACTAATGAAAAACTGTTTTTT
TRBV5-5	.	many	TRBJ1-5	CASSSGSNNQPQHF	TGTGCCAGCAGCTCCGGGAGCAACAATCAGCCCCAGCATTTT
TRBV6-5	TRBD1	few	TRBJ2-3	CASSADRARGTQYF	TGTGCCAGCAGTGCAGACAGGGCTCGAGGTACGCAGTATTTT
TRBV7-2	.	.	TRBJ1-1	CASSGSTVNTEAFF	TGTGCCAGCAGCGGGTCGACAGTGAACACTGAAGCTTTCTTT